This T cell receptor beta chain stems from a study of blood T cells in healthy people across ages. Study conclusions and caveats: Unsorted PBMCs blocked a conclusive comparison of naive and antigen-experienced cells. Roughly linearly, TCR beta diversity per million T cells fell as age increased. Fewer expanded clones and more diversity marked long-lived versus aged donors.

The CDR3 consists of 14 residues. CDR1 and CDR2 from the germline V gene are SGHRS and YFSETQ. The ends were cut back, 2 bases at V and 4 bases at J, with 12 bases in the middle. Worth noting for this clonotype: Its antigen is unidentified.

A J-beta primer mix and a sample-barcoded 5' primer were used in a second PCR of about 7 to 12 cycles. Each cDNA was tagged by a template-switch adaptor containing 12 random nucleotides. One entry per CDR3 protein, called by TCRdb with MiXCR from the 5' RACE reads. The sample lists approximately 900,000 distinct CDR3 sequences, approximately 32% occurring once. The same specimen was also included in a second study, on T cells of mothers and their children.

The rearrangement uses TRBV5-1 and TRBJ1-2; D gene unclear. Sequences were obtained from blood. The receptor was derived from a middle-aged woman in good health. DNA of the CDR3: TGCGCCAGCAGCTTCGATGGGGAGGGCTATGGCTACACCTTC. Translated, it gives CASSFDGEGYGYTF.